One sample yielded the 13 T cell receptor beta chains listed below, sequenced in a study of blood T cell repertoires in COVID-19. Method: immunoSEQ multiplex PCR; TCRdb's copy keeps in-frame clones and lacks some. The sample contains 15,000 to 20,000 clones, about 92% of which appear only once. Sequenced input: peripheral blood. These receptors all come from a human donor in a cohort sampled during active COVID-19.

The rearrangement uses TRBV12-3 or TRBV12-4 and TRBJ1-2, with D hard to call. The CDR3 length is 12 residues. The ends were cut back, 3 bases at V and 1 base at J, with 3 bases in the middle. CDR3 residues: CASSFYNYGYTF. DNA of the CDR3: TGTGCCAGCAGTTTTTATAACTATGGCTACACCTTC.

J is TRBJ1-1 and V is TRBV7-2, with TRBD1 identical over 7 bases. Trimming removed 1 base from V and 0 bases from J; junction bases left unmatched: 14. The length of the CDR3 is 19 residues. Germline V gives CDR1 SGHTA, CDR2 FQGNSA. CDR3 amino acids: CASSLGSRGGGSLNTEAFF. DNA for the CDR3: TGTGCCAGCAGCTTAGGTTCGCGCGGAGGGGGCTCTCTGAACACTGAAGCTTTCTTT.

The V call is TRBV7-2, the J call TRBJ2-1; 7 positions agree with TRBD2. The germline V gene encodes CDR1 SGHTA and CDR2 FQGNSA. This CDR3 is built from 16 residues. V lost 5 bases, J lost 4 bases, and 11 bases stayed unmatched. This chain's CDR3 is CASSPLGAGDYNEQFF. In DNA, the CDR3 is TGTGCCAGCAGCCCGCTTGGGGCGGGGGATTACAATGAGCAGTTCTTC.

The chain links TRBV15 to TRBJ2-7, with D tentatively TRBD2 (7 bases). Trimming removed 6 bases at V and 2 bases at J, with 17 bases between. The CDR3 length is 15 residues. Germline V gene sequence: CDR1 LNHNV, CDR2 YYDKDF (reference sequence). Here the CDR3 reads CATSGTGGDPYEQYF. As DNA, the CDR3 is TGTGCCACCAGTGGTACGGGGGGCGACCCCTACGAGCAGTACTTC.

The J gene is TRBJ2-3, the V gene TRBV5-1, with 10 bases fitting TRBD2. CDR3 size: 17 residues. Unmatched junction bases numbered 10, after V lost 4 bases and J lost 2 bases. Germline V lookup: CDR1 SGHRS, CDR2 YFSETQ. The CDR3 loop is CASSTGTSGIYTDTQYF. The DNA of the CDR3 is TGCGCCAGCAGCACAGGAACTAGCGGGATTTACACAGATACGCAGTATTTT.

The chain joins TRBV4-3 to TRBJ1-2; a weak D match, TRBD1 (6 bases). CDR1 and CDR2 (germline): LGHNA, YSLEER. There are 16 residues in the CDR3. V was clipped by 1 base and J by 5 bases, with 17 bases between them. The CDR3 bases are TGCGCCAGCAGCCAAGGGGTCACCGGGACACTTTATGGCTACACCTTC. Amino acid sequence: CASSQGVTGTLYGYTF.

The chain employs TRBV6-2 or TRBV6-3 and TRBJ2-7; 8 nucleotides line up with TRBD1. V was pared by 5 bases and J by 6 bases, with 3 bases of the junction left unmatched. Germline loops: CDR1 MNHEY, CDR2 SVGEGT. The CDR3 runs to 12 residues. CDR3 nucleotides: TGTGCCAGCAGTGTCACAGGGGGCGAGCAGTACTTC. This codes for CASSVTGGEQYF.

CDR3 in DNA: TGTGCCTGGAGTAACGGACTCTCTGGAAACACCATATATTTT. Translation gives CAWSNGLSGNTIYF. The genes are TRBV30 and TRBJ1-3; D ambiguous. V lost 2 bases and J 0 bases, leaving 8 bases between the germline ends. Germline-derived CDR1 and CDR2 are GTSNPN and SVGIG (reference sequence). CDR3 length: 14 amino acids.

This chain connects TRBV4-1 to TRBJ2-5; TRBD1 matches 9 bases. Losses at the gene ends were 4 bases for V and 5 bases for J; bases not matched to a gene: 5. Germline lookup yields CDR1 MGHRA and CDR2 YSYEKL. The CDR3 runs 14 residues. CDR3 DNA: TGCGCCAGCAGCCCGGGACAGGGAGGGGAGACCCAGTACTTC. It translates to CASSPGQGGETQYF.

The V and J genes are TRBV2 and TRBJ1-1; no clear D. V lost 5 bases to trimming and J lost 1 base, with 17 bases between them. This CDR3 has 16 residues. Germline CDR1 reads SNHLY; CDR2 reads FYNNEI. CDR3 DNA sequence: TGTGCCAGCAGTTTCGAGGAGGCAAACCCGAACACTGAAGCTTTCTTT. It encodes CASSFEEANPNTEAFF.

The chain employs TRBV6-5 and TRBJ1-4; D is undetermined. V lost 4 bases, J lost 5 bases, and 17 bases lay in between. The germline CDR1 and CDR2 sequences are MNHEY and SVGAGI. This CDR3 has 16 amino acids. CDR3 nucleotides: TGTGCCAGCAGTTTCGTTGCGGATGGAGGGAATGAAAAACTGTTTTTT. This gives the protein CASSFVADGGNEKLFF.

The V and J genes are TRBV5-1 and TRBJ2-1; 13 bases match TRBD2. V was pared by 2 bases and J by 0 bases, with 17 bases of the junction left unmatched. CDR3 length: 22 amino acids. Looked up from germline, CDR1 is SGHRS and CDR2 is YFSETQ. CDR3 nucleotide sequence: TGCGCCAGCAGCTTACTGCCAGGACTAGCGGGAGCCCCCCTTAGCTCCTACAATGAGCAGTTCTTC. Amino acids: CASSLLPGLAGAPLSSYNEQFF.

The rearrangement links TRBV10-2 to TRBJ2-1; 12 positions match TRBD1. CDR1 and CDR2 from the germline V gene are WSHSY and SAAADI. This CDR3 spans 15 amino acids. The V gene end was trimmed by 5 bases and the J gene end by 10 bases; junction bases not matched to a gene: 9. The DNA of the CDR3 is TGCGCCAGCAGTTACCGGGACAGGGGGCATCTCGAGCAGTTCTTC. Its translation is CASSYRDRGHLEQFF.